This is a list of T cell receptor beta chains from one sample in a study of blood T cell repertoires in COVID-19. Method: immunoSEQ multiplex PCR; TCRdb's copy keeps in-frame clones and lacks some. This sample has some 190,000 clones, with about 80% found just once. Sequencing was performed on PBMCs or T cells enriched from blood (not recorded which). These receptors were taken from a man in his 60s who had been exposed to COVID-19. CDR3s leave out the opening cysteine and the closing phenylalanine or tryptophan.

j_call,v_call,cdr3_aa
TRBJ1-1,TRBV6-6,ASSYNPGLNTEAF
TRBJ1-2,TRBV29-1,SVEGGLGHDYGYT
TRBJ1-2,TRBV19,ATEPTGDGYGYT
TRBJ2-3,TRBV19,ASSSHKGLAGASTDTQY
TRBJ1-4,TRBV9,ASSVNWGHEKLF
TRBJ1-4,TRBV2,ASRAAGVGEKLF
TRBJ1-1,TRBV19,ASSIPKGMEAF
TRBJ1-2,TRBV28,ATQGQGAYGYT
TRBJ2-2,TRBV11-2,ASSPGQRNTGELF
TRBJ1-2,TRBV27,ASSLVGRGRGYT
TRBJ2-7,TRBV6-5,ASSSPGQGIYEQY
TRBJ1-1,TRBV6-5,ASGLGRDTEAF
TRBJ1-2,TRBV28,ASTKAGGARIYGYT
TRBJ1-4,TRBV5-1,ASSRTGGNEKLF
TRBJ2-3,TRBV11-2,ASSLTASGSGDTQY
TRBJ2-7,TRBV6-5,ASRPTGVGSYEQY
TRBJ1-6,TRBV30,AWRAGGRSPLH
TRBJ2-7,TRBV6-1,ASSTTGAEQY
TRBJ1-5,TRBV7-6,ASSRTTDQPQH
TRBJ1-4,TRBV5-6,ASSPGTGPEKLF
TRBJ2-2,TRBV21-1,ASSNPTGTSGRGGELF
TRBJ2-5,TRBV5-4,ASSLELAGSETQY
TRBJ1-5,TRBV4-1,ASSQGTGGNQPQH
TRBJ2-3,TRBV11-2,ASSLVQASTDTQY
TRBJ2-5,TRBV5-4,ASSLEIAGARRKTQY
TRBJ2-2,TRBV5-6,ASSLGLATGELF
TRBJ2-7,TRBV28,ASSGPTGTSGREQY
TRBJ1-2,TRBV10-1,ASSEHADRGDYGYT
TRBJ1-2,TRBV2,ASSEARGALGYGYT
TRBJ1-1,TRBV11-2,ASSALRLGTPVAEAF
TRBJ2-5,TRBV3-1/TRBV3-2,ASSQDGTLKETQY
TRBJ1-2,TRBV11-2,ASRQRGNYGYT
TRBJ1-5,TRBV21-1,ASSKAHRLPQPQH
TRBJ1-1,TRBV5-1,ASSPTSSGGNTEAF
TRBJ2-1,TRBV10-2,ASSGLAGVGEQF
TRBJ2-5,TRBV27,ASGLSTSGRFETQY
TRBJ2-3,TRBV6-1,ASSAPTSGRGDTQY
TRBJ2-1,TRBV6-5,ASRTGTGPNEQF
TRBJ1-1,TRBV6-5,ASSYSGQGTTEAF
TRBJ2-6,TRBV28,ASRFQGSGANVLT
TRBJ2-7,TRBV7-3,ASSFPGTDYEQY
TRBJ2-1,TRBV5-1,ASSFTRLAGHNEQF
TRBJ2-7,TRBV7-6,ASSLSAAGGPNSYEQY
TRBJ1-1,TRBV10-3,AIRQNTEAF
TRBJ1-6,TRBV3-1/TRBV3-2,ASSQGGQGISPLH
TRBJ1-1,TRBV7-9,ASSSSRGSDTEAF
TRBJ1-2,TRBV2,ASNDRALGYT
TRBJ1-1,TRBV6-5,ASRSQGRGEAF
TRBJ2-7,TRBV9,ASSENRDTSSYEQY
TRBJ2-5,TRBV7-3,ASSSSGRPTETQY
TRBJ2-7,TRBV14,ASSVRGRGEQY
TRBJ2-2,TRBV7-9,ASSGQFANTGELF